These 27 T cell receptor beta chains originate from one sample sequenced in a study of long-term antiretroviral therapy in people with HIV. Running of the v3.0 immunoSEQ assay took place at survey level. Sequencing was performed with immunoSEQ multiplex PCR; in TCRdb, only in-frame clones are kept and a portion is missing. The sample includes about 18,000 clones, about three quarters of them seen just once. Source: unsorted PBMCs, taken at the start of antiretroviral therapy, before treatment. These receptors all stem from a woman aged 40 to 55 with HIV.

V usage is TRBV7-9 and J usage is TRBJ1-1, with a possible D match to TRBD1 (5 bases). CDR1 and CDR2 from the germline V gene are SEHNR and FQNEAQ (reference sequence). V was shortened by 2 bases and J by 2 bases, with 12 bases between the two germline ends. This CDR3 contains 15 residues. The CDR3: CASSLFLGGNTEAFF. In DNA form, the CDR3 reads TGTGCCAGCAGCTTATTCCTGGGGGGAAACACTGAAGCTTTCTTT.

CDR3 nucleotides: TGCGCCAGCAGTTCACCCGGGACGAGACTTAACGAGCAGTACTTC. Translating gives CASSSPGTRLNEQYF. The chain is built from TRBV5-1 and TRBJ2-7, with D perhaps assigned TRBD1 or TRBD2 (5 bases each). This CDR3 has 15 residues. Trimming left V 5 bases short and J 5 bases short, with 20 bases between. Germline CDR1 and CDR2: SGHRS and YFSETQ. The variable domain in full, completed from reference TRBV5-1 and TRBJ2-7, reads KAGVTQTPRYLIKTRGQQVTLSCSPISGHRSVSWYQQTPGQGLQFLFEYFSETQRNKGNFPGRFSGRQFSNSRSEMNVSTLELGDSALYLCASSSPGTRLNEQYFGPGTRLTVT.

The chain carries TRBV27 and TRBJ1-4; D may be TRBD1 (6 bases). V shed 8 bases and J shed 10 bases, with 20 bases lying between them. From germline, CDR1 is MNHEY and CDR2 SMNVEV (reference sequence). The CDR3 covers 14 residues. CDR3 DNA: TGTGCCAGCGGAACAGGGCCAATGAAGGGAAAACTGTTTTTT. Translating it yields CASGTGPMKGKLFF.

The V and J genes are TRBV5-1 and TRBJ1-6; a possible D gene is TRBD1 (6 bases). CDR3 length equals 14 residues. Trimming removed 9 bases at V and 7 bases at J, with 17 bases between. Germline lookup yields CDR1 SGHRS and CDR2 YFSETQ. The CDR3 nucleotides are TGCGCCACGACGGACAGCCTTGAGAATTCACCCCTCCACTTT. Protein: CATTDSLENSPLHF.

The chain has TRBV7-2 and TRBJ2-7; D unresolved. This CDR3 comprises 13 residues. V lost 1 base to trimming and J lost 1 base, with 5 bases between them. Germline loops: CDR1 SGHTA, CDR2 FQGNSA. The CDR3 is CASSLEVSYEQYF. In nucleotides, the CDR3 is TGTGCCAGCAGCTTAGAGGTTTCCTACGAGCAGTACTTC.

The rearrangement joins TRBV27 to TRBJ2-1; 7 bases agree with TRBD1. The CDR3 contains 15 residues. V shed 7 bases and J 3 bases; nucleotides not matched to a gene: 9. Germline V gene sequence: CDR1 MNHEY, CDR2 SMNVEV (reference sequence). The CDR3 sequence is CASTPDRLLYNEQFF. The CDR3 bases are TGTGCCAGCACCCCGGACAGGCTTCTCTACAATGAGCAGTTCTTC.

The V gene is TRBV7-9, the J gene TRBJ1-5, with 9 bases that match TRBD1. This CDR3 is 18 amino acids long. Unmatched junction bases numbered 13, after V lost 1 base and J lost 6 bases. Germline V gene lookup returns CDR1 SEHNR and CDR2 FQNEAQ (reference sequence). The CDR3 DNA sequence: TGTGCCAGCAGCTTAGTCATAAGGACAGGGGCCATGGTTCAGCCCCAGCATTTT. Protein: CASSLVIRTGAMVQPQHF. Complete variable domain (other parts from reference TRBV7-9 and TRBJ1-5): DTGVSQNPRHKITKRGQNVTFRCDPISEHNRLYWYRQTLGQGPEFLTYFQNEAQLEKSRLLSDRFSAERPKGSFSTLEIQRTEQGDSAMYLCASSLVIRTGAMVQPQHFGDGTRLSIL.

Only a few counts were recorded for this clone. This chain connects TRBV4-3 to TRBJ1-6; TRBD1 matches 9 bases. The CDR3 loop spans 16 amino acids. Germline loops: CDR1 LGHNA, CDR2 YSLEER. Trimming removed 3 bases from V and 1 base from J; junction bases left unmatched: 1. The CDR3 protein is CASSQDRGSYNSPLHF. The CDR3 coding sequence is TGCGCCAGCAGCCAGGACAGGGGATCCTATAATTCACCCCTCCACTTT.

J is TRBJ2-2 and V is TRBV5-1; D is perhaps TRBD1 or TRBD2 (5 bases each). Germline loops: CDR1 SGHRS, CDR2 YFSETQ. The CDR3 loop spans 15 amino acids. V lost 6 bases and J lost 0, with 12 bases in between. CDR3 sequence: CASNPGQANTGELFF. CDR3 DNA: TGCGCCAGCAACCCGGGGCAGGCGAACACCGGGGAGCTGTTTTTT.

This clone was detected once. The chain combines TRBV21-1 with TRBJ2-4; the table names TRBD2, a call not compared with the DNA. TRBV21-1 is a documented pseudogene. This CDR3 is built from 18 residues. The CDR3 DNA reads TGTGCCAGCAGCAAGGCCCCCCGGGGGTGCCCGGGGGAAAACATTCAGTACTTC. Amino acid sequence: CASSKAPRGCPGENIQYF.

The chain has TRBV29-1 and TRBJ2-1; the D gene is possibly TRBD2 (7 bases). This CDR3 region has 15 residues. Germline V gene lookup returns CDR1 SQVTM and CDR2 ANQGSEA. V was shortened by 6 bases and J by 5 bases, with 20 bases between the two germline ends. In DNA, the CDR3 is TGCAGCGTCTCCGAAAGGGCGGGGGCAAACAATGAGCAGTTCTTC. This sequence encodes CSVSERAGANNEQFF.

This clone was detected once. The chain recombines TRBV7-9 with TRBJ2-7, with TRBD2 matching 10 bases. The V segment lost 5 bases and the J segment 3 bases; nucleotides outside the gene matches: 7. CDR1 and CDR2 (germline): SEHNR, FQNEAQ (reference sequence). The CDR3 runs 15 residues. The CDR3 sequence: CASSPGLAVLYEQYF. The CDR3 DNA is TGTGCCAGCAGCCCAGGACTAGCGGTTCTCTACGAGCAGTACTTC.

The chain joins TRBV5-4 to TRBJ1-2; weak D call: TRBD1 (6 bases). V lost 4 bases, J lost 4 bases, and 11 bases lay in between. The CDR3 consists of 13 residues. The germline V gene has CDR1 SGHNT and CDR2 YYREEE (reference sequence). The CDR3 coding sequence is TGTGCCAGCAGCCTCCAGGGGCCCTATGGCTACACCTTC. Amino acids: CASSLQGPYGYTF. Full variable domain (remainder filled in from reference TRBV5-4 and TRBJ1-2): ETGVTQSPTHLIKTRGQQVTLRCSSQSGHNTVSWYQQALGQGPQFIFQYYREEENGRGNFPPRFSGLQFPNYSSELNVNALELDDSALYLCASSLQGPYGYTFGSGTRLTVV.

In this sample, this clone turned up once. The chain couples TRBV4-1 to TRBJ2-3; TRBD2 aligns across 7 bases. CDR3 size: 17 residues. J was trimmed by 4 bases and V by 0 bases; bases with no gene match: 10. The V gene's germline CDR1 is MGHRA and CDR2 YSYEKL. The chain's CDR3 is CASSQDGLGGISDTQYF. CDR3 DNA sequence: TGCGCCAGCAGCCAAGATGGTCTGGGGGGGATCTCAGATACGCAGTATTTT.

As DNA, the CDR3 is TGTGCCACCAGCAGAGATGACAGGGCCTCCTACGAGCAGTACTTC. Its protein is CATSRDDRASYEQYF. This sequence joins TRBV15 and TRBJ2-7, with 7 bases aligning to TRBD1. CDR1 LNHNV and CDR2 YYDKDF come from the germline V gene (reference sequence). This CDR3 has 15 residues. The ends lost 0 bases at V and 0 bases at J; junction bases unmatched: 2.

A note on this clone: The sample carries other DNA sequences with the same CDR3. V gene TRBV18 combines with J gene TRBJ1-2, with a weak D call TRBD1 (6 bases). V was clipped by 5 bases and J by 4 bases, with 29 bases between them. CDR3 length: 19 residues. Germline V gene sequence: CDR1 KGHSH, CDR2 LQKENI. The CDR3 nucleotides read TGTGCCAGCTCAACCATTCGGGACAAATTCTCCTCGTCGGGCTATGGCTACACCTTC. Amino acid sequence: CASSTIRDKFSSSGYGYTF.

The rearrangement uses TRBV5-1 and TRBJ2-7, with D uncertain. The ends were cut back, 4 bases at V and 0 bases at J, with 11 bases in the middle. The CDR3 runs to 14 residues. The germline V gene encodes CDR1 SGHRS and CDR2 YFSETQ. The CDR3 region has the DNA TGCGCCAGCAGCGATCCTGATGGCTCCTACGAGCAGTACTTC. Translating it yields CASSDPDGSYEQYF.

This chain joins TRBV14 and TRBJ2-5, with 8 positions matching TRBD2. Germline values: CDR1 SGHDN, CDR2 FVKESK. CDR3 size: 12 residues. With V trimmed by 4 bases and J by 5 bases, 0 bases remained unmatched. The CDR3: CASSPGGETQYF. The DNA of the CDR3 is TGTGCCAGCAGCCCGGGGGGGGAGACCCAGTACTTC.

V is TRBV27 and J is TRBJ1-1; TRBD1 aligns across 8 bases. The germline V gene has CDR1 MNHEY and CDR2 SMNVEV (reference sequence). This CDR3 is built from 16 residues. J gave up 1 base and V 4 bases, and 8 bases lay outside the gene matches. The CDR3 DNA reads TGTGCCAGCAGTTACCTGACAGGGGATAAGAACACTGAAGCTTTCTTT. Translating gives CASSYLTGDKNTEAFF.

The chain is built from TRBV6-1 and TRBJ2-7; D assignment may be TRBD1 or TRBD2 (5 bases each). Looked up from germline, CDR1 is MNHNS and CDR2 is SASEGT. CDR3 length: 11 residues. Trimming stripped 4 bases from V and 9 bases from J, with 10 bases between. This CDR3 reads CASSGRGGQYF. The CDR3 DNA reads TGTGCCAGCAGTGGCCGGGGCGGGCAGTACTTC.

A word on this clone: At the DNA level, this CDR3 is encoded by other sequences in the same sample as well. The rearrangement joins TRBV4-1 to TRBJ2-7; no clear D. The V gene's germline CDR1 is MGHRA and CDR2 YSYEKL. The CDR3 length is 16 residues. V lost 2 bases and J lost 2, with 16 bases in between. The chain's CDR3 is CASSQPGPPGAYEQYF. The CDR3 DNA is TGCGCCAGCAGCCAACCAGGACCGCCGGGCGCCTACGAGCAGTACTTC.

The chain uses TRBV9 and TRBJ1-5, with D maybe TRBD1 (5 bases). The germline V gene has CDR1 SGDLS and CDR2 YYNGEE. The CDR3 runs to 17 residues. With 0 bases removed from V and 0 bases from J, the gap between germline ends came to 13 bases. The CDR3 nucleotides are TGTGCCAGCAGCGTAGAGTCCGGGGGGAATAGCAATCAGCCCCAGCATTTT. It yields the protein CASSVESGGNSNQPQHF.

The CDR3 protein is CASSVEGGGTGELFF. The CDR3 nucleotides are TGTGCCAGCAGCGTTGAGGGGGGAGGCACCGGGGAGCTGTTTTTT. V usage is TRBV9 and J usage is TRBJ2-2; D is tentatively TRBD1 or TRBD2 (6 bases each). This CDR3 has 15 residues. Germline CDR1 reads SGDLS; CDR2 reads YYNGEE. The V gene lost 2 bases and the J gene lost 4 bases, with 12 bases spanning the gap.

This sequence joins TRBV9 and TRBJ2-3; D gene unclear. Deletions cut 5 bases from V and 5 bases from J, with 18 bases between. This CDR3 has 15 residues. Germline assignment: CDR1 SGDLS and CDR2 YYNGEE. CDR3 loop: CASSEKSSFGDTQYF. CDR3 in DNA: TGTGCCAGCAGTGAAAAATCGTCTTTTGGAGATACGCAGTATTTT. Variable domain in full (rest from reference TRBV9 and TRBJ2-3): DSGVTQTPKHLITATGQRVTLRCSPRSGDLSVYWYQQSLDQGLQFLIQYYNGEERAKGNILERFSAQQFPDLHSELNLSSLELGDSALYFCASSEKSSFGDTQYFGPGTRLTVL.

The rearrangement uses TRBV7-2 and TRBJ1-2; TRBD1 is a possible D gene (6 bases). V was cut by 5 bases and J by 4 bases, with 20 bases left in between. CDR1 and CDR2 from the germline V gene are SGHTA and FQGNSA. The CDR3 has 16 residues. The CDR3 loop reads CASSPGGAVFIYGYTF. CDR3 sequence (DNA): TGTGCCAGCAGCCCGGGGGGGGCCGTATTTATCTATGGCTACACCTTC.

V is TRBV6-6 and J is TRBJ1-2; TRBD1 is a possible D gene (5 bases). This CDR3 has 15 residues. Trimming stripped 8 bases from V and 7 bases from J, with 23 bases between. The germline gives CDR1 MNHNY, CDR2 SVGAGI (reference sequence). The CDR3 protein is CASGHRDGPLSGYTF. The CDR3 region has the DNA TGTGCCAGCGGACACCGGGACGGACCTCTGAGTGGCTACACCTTC.

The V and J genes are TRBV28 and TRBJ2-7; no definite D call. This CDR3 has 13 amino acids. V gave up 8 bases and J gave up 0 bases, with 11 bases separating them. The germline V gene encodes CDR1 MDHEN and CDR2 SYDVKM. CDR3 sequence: CASQKDGSYEQYF. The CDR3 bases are TGTGCCAGCCAGAAAGACGGCTCCTACGAGCAGTACTTC.